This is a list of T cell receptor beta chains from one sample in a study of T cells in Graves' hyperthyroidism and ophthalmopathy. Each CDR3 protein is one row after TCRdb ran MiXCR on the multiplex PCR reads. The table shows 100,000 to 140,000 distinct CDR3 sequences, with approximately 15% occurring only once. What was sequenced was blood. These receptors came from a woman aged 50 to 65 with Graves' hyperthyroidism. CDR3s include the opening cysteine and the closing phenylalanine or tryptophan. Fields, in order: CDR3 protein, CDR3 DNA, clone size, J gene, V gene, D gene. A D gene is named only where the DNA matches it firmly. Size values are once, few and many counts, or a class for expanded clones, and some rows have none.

CSVEDLGQLNTF	TGCAGCGTTGAAGATCTGGGACAGCTCAACACCTTC	many	TRBJ1-2	TRBV29-1	TRBD1
CASSWTRGASDTQYF	TGCGCCAGCAGCTGGACCCGGGGGGCATCAGATACGCAGTATTTT	many	TRBJ2-3	TRBV5-1	.
CSAEAGVGDTQYF	TGCAGCGCCGAAGCGGGAGTGGGGGATACGCAGTATTTT	many	TRBJ2-3	TRBV29-1	TRBD2
CASSYSRSGRPNNEQFF	TGTGCCAGCAGTTACTCGCGGAGCGGGAGGCCCAACAATGAGCAGTTCTTC	.	TRBJ2-1	TRBV6-6	TRBD2
CASSPPSRGTNEQFF	TGTGCCAGCAGCCCACCCTCCCGCGGGACCAATGAGCAGTTCTTC	many	TRBJ2-1	TRBV12-3/TRBV12-4	.
CASSLREDSPLHF	TGCGCCAGCAGCTTACGTGAGGATTCACCCCTCCACTTT	.	TRBJ1-6	TRBV5-1	.
CASRPTGGGVRNEQFF	TGTGCCAGCAGACCTACAGGGGGCGGGGTCCGAAATGAGCAGTTCTTC	many	TRBJ2-1	TRBV28	TRBD1
CASTNRAWNTEAFF	TGTGCCAGCACTAACCGGGCTTGGAACACTGAAGCTTTCTTT	many	TRBJ1-1	TRBV12-3/TRBV12-4	.
CASSPRWYSNQPQHF	TGTGCCAGCAGCCCACGGTGGTATAGCAATCAGCCCCAGCATTTT	many	TRBJ1-5	TRBV6-1	.
CASSFSPESPLYF	TGTGCCAGCAGCTTTAGCCCCGAATCACCCCTCTACTTT	.	TRBJ1-6	TRBV7-3	.
CASRPPWGANQPQHF	TGTGCCAGCAGGCCCCCTTGGGGGGCGAATCAGCCCCAGCATTTT	many	TRBJ1-5	TRBV6-1	.
CASSTRQTNQPQHF	TGTGCCAGTAGCACCCGACAGACAAATCAGCCCCAGCATTTT	many	TRBJ1-5	TRBV19	.
CASTNQGGWQAEAFF	TGTGCCAGCACAAACCAAGGCGGGTGGCAGGCTGAAGCTTTCTTT	.	TRBJ1-1	TRBV6-1	.
CASSEYVRVGQETQYF	TGTGCCAGCAGTGAATACGTCAGGGTGGGACAAGAGACCCAGTACTTC	many	TRBJ2-5	TRBV25-1	.
CASKGEGGRNEKLFF	TGTGCCAGCAAAGGGGAGGGAGGCAGAAATGAAAAACTGTTTTTT	many	TRBJ1-4	TRBV6-1	.
CASSAYKGGIAEAFF	TGTGCCAGCAGCGCCTACAAGGGGGGCATCGCTGAAGCTTTCTTT	many	TRBJ1-1	TRBV9	.
CASSEYGSGYEQYF	TGTGCCAGCAGCGAATACGGGAGCGGGTACGAGCAGTACTTC	many	TRBJ2-7	TRBV7-6	.
CASSSPGEATDTQYF	TGTGCCAGCAGTTCCCCGGGAGAAGCCACAGATACGCAGTATTTT	few	TRBJ2-3	TRBV6-8	.
CASSASRLVSDRGRYEQYF	TGTGCCAGCAGTGCTTCACGCCTCGTGTCGGACAGGGGGAGGTACGAGCAGTACTTC	many	TRBJ2-7	TRBV25-1	TRBD1
CASSFDRAQRTQYF	TGTGCCAGCAGTTTCGACAGGGCCCAAAGGACCCAGTACTTC	many	TRBJ2-5	TRBV27	TRBD1
CASSSNTGVGTEAFF	TGTGCCAGCAGTTCTAATACAGGTGTGGGCACTGAAGCTTTCTTT	many	TRBJ1-1	TRBV5-6	.
CASSQENRWSGYTF	TGTGCCAGCAGCCAAGAAAACAGGTGGTCTGGCTACACCTTC	.	TRBJ1-2	TRBV3-1	.
CASSSRSNYGYTF	TGTGCCAGCAGTTCCAGGAGTAACTATGGCTACACCTTC	many	TRBJ1-2	TRBV12-3/TRBV12-4	.
CASSPLTSGVADTQYF	TGTGCCAGCTCACCACTGACTAGCGGGGTTGCAGATACGCAGTATTTT	many	TRBJ2-3	TRBV18	TRBD2
CASSHRTGSSYNEQFF	TGTGCCAGCAGCCATAGGACTGGGAGCTCCTACAATGAGCAGTTCTTC	many	TRBJ2-1	TRBV7-9	.
CSAPGTGTGVNEQFF	TGCAGTGCCCCCGGGACCGGGACAGGGGTTAATGAGCAGTTCTTC	few	TRBJ2-1	TRBV20-1	TRBD1
CASSYPQGNYGYTF	TGTGCCAGCAGTTACCCACAGGGGAACTATGGCTACACCTTC	.	TRBJ1-2	TRBV28	TRBD1
CASSETRAGWAFF	TGTGCCAGCAGTGAAACACGTGCAGGATGGGCTTTCTTT	.	TRBJ1-1	TRBV2	.
CASSLVGQNTEAFF	TGCGCCAGCAGCTTGGTTGGGCAGAACACTGAAGCTTTCTTT	many	TRBJ1-1	TRBV5-1	.
CASGRGTGNQPQHF	TGTGCCAGCGGAAGGGGGACAGGGAATCAGCCCCAGCATTTT	many	TRBJ1-5	TRBV2	TRBD1
CASSSPTSGGQETQYF	TGTGCCAGCAGTTCGCCGACTAGCGGGGGGCAAGAGACCCAGTACTTC	many	TRBJ2-5	TRBV2	TRBD2
CASSPPGQGGLAGRLLRSYEQYF	TGTGCCAGCAGCCCCCCCGGACAGGGAGGACTAGCGGGGCGTTTACTTCGCTCCTACGAGCAGTACTTC	.	TRBJ2-7	TRBV11-2	TRBD2
CASSLGTGGFNQPQHF	TGTGCCAGCAGTTTGGGGACAGGGGGCTTTAATCAGCCCCAGCATTTT	once	TRBJ1-5	TRBV28	TRBD1
CASSRPPPGLALEEQFF	TGCGCCAGCAGCCGACCCCCACCGGGACTAGCCTTGGAGGAGCAGTTCTTC	many	TRBJ2-1	TRBV5-1	TRBD2
CAWRGLARKTDTQYF	TGTGCCTGGAGAGGACTAGCCCGAAAGACAGATACGCAGTATTTT	many	TRBJ2-3	TRBV30	TRBD2
CASSPQAWRGGDEQFF	TGTGCCAGCAGCCCGCAAGCGTGGAGGGGCGGAGATGAGCAGTTCTTC	many	TRBJ2-1	TRBV3-1	.
CASSEVHNEQFF	TGTGCCAGCAGTGAAGTACACAATGAGCAGTTCTTC	many	TRBJ2-1	TRBV25-1	.
CASSSDRSSGNTIYF	TGTGCCAGCAGTTCGGACCGAAGCTCTGGAAACACCATATATTTT	many	TRBJ1-3	TRBV28	.
CASSPGTGGRDEQFF	TGTGCCAGCTCACCGGGGACAGGGGGTAGAGATGAGCAGTTCTTC	many	TRBJ2-1	TRBV18	TRBD1
CASSELGPYEQYF	TGTGCCAGCAGTGAACTCGGACCCTACGAGCAGTACTTC	many	TRBJ2-7	TRBV2	.
CSVEGGANINTEAFF	TGCAGCGTTGAAGGGGGCGCGAACATAAACACTGAAGCTTTCTTT	many	TRBJ1-1	TRBV29-1	.
CASSSGTITAYEQYF	TGTGCCAGCAGTTCCGGGACTATCACCGCATACGAGCAGTACTTC	.	TRBJ2-7	TRBV6-1	TRBD2
CASSLGSEYSYEQYF	TGTGCCAGCAGCTTAGGATCCGAATACTCCTACGAGCAGTACTTC	many	TRBJ2-7	TRBV7-8	.
CASRPGTAVGEQYF	TGCGCCAGCAGACCAGGGACAGCTGTGGGCGAGCAGTACTTC	many	TRBJ2-7	TRBV5-1	TRBD1
CASSYDNEQFF	TGTGCCAGCAGCTACGACAATGAGCAGTTCTTC	.	TRBJ2-1	TRBV11-2	.
CAWSLTGEGEQYF	TGTGCCTGGAGTCTGACAGGGGAGGGCGAGCAGTACTTC	many	TRBJ2-7	TRBV30	.
CASSFGMGANVLTF	TGCGCCAGCAGCTTCGGAATGGGGGCCAACGTCCTGACTTTC	many	TRBJ2-6	TRBV5-1	.
CASRQGTPHSYNEQFF	TGTGCCAGCAGACAAGGGACCCCCCATTCCTACAATGAGCAGTTCTTC	.	TRBJ2-1	TRBV7-9	.
CASSSDRASSYEQYF	TGTGCCAGCAGCTCCGACAGGGCCTCCTCCTACGAGCAGTACTTC	.	TRBJ2-7	TRBV11-2	TRBD1
CASSHRVAGASEQYF	TGTGCCAGCAGCCACCGGGTGGCGGGAGCCTCCGAGCAGTACTTC	many	TRBJ2-7	TRBV13	TRBD2
CAWRLAGVPNIQYF	TGTGCCTGGAGACTAGCGGGAGTTCCCAACATTCAGTACTTC	many	TRBJ2-4	TRBV30	TRBD2
CASSSSGTDSEAFF	TGCGCCAGCAGCTCATCAGGGACCGACTCTGAAGCTTTCTTT	many	TRBJ1-1	TRBV5-1	.
CASSLVRGGTEAFF	TGCGCCAGCAGCTTGGTCAGGGGCGGCACTGAAGCTTTCTTT	many	TRBJ1-1	TRBV5-1	.
CASSLARQYSPLHF	TGTGCCAGCAGCTTAGCGCGTCAATACTCACCCCTCCACTTT	.	TRBJ1-6	TRBV7-2	.
CASSLSSGRVTYNEQFF	TGTGCCAGCAGCCTCTCTTCAGGCAGGGTAACCTACAATGAGCAGTTCTTC	many	TRBJ2-1	TRBV7-2	.